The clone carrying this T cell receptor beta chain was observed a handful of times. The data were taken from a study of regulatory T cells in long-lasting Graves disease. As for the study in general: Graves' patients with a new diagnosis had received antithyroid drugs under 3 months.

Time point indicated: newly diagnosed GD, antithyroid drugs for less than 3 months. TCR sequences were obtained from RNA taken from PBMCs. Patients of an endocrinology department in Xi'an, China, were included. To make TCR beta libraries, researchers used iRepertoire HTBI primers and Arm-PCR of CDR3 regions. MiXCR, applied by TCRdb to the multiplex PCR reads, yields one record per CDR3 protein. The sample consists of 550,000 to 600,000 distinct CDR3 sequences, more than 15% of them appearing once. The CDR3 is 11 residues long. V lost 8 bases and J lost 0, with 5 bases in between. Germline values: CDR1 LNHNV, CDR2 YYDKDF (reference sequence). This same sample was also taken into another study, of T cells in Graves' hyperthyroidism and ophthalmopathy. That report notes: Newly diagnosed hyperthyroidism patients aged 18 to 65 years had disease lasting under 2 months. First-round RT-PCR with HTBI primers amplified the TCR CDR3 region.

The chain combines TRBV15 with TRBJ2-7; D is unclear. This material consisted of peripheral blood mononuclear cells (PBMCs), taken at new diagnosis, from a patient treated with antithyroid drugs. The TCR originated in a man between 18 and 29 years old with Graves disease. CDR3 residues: CATGNSYEQYF. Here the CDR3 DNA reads TGTGCCACCGGAAACTCCTACGAGCAGTACTTC.